This T cell receptor (beta chain) derives from a study of control samples from healthy donors and cancer patients. Using immunoSEQ multiplex PCR, the repertoire was profiled, and TCRdb retains in-frame clones only, with some absent. Of approximately 86,000 clones detected, around nine tenths appear once; the ten largest clones hold around 21%. The CDR3 length is 15 residues. The V gene lost 0 bases and the J gene lost 4 bases, with 12 bases spanning the gap. Germline loops: CDR1 SGHAT, CDR2 FQNNGV. The V call is TRBV11-2, the J call TRBJ1-2; D is ambiguous. Specimen: blood. This clonotype originated in a young man in good health. CDR3 DNA: TGTGCCAGCAGCTTAGAGAACTCAGTAAGCTATGGCTACACCTTC. This sequence encodes CASSLENSVSYGYTF.